This is a list of T cell receptor beta chains from one sample in a study of shared clonotypes between healthy human individuals. Generated by immunoSEQ multiplex PCR, the TCRdb table keeps only in-frame clones and is missing some. The repertoire has over a million clones, 78% of them found once; the top ten carry 0.5% to 0.65%. The material sequenced was memory CD4+ T cells from PBMCs. These receptors were collected from a man younger than 35 in good health. Some clones in this sample may be carry-over from other donors' samples. Both conserved end residues are trimmed from each CDR3.

TRBJ2-2,TRBV10-2,ASSTGRTGELF
TRBJ1-4,TRBV7-9,ASSHDRAIGKLF
TRBJ1-5,TRBV19,ASSAKGGGPQH
TRBJ2-5,TRBV7-8,ASSPTRLGERTQY
TRBJ2-2,TRBV5-4,ASSPQGNTGELF
TRBJ2-7,TRBV21-1,ASSSRDRLPSYEQY
TRBJ2-5,TRBV18,ASSPPALPSGQETQY
TRBJ2-1,TRBV9,ASSVDPGQGAYNEQF
TRBJ2-1,TRBV7-2,ASSLGDEQF
TRBJ1-1,TRBV6-1,ASSESLGARNTEAF
TRBJ1-2,TRBV28,ASSSPGGGSPYGYT
TRBJ2-1,TRBV10-1,ASSESTRTSGKNNEQF
TRBJ1-1,TRBV6-1,ASSSQSGTEAF
TRBJ1-5,TRBV6-5,ASSPTGTHQPQH
TRBJ1-5,TRBV5-1,ASSLSGANNQPQH
TRBJ2-7,TRBV27,ASSLSFLAGALEQY
TRBJ1-2,TRBV28,ASNSGDRVGYGYT
TRBJ1-2,TRBV9,ASSVANMGQGYGYT
TRBJ1-4,TRBV9,ASSRADRATNEKLF
TRBJ2-7,TRBV5-1,ASSLLLGTVSYEQY
TRBJ2-6,TRBV11-3,ASSLRTAPSGANVLT
TRBJ2-7,TRBV5-1,ASSLTSGPYEQY
TRBJ2-1,TRBV25-1,ASGPLAGPGEQF
TRBJ2-7,TRBV15,ATSRGTNYEQY
TRBJ1-1,TRBV28,ASSSPWLGWGTEAF
TRBJ2-2,TRBV7-9,ASSLLRSRQGYTGELF
TRBJ1-2,TRBV9,ASSVDTNYYGYT
TRBJ2-3,TRBV7-9,ASSLGRLAGTRTDTQY
TRBJ2-1,TRBV10-3,AISDKDGTSGSTSSYNEQF
TRBJ2-7,TRBV5-1,ASRFQPGTGAYEQY
TRBJ2-6,TRBV15,ATSRERGTSGANVLT
TRBJ2-3,TRBV6-5,ASSYEGHTPQY
TRBJ1-1,TRBV5-6,ASSWGSGRNTEAF
TRBJ1-1,TRBV18,ASSPRQGEGTEAF
TRBJ1-1,TRBV9,ASSVELTATEAF
TRBJ1-2,TRBV7-9,ASSLAPGWGYT
TRBJ2-2,TRBV19,ASQGTGREELF
TRBJ2-7,TRBV5-1,ASSLAPSSYEQY
TRBJ2-7,TRBV5-6,ASSLGRASYEQY
TRBJ2-3,TRBV6-1,ASSDIGTSPTLDTQY
TRBJ1-1,TRBV28,ASRRRQGYTEAF
TRBJ1-4,TRBV28,ASSFGPPANEKLF
TRBJ1-2,TRBV5-1,ASSPGQGNYGYT
TRBJ2-1,TRBV4-3,ASSHDRGGGNEQF
TRBJ2-7,TRBV28,ASTSGAGGPGEQY